These 31 T cell receptor beta chains share one sample of origin, sequenced in a study of sequential checkpoint blockade in melanoma. TCRdb's table, derived via immunoSEQ multiplex PCR, lists solely in-frame clones and lacks some. The sample records tens of thousands of clones, roughly 32% being singletons. Treatment: randomized to nivolumab then ipilimumab (arm A) or the reverse (arm B). Sequences were derived from tumor tissue (inferred from file names), sampled from a patient given nivolumab and ipilimumab in sequence. These receptors all stem from a human donor with melanoma.

This chain connects TRBV28 to TRBJ2-5; 10 nucleotides line up with TRBD1. Germline V gene lookup returns CDR1 MDHEN and CDR2 SYDVKM. The CDR3 is 15 residues long. The trim removed 5 bases at V and 3 bases at J, leaving 6 bases unmatched. The CDR3 DNA reads as TGTGCCAGCAGTGTGACAGGGGGCCCTAAAGAGACCCAGTACTTC. It translates to CASSVTGGPKETQYF.

This clone was found a few times. This sequence joins TRBV28 and TRBJ1-5, with D maybe TRBD1 (5 bases). Germline assignment: CDR1 MDHEN and CDR2 SYDVKM. This CDR3 region has 16 residues. Trimming pared 8 bases from V and 1 base from J, leaving 18 bases between. CDR3 nucleotide sequence: TGTGCCAGCCTCACTGGGGCAGGAGGGAGCAATCAGCCCCAGCATTTT. Its translation: CASLTGAGGSNQPQHF.

This chain joins TRBV5-1 and TRBJ2-1; 12 nucleotides match TRBD2. The CDR3 totals 15 residues. Germline assignment: CDR1 SGHRS and CDR2 YFSETQ. The ends lost 5 bases at V and 7 bases at J; junction bases unmatched: 7. The CDR3 DNA reads TGCGCCAGCAGTCTAGCGGGAGGGCCGTGGAATGAGCAGTTCTTC. Amino acid sequence: CASSLAGGPWNEQFF.

This clone came up a few times. V gene TRBV7-2 combines with J gene TRBJ1-1; no clear D. CDR1 is SGHTA, CDR2 FQGNSA, per germline. CDR3 size: 13 residues. The ends were cut back, 5 bases at V and 4 bases at J, with 11 bases in the middle. The CDR3: CASSQESITEAFF. The CDR3 DNA sequence: TGTGCCAGCAGCCAGGAATCTATCACTGAAGCTTTCTTT.

This clone was seen more than once but under ten times. The J gene is TRBJ2-3, the V gene TRBV7-5. TRBV7-5 is listed as a pseudogene. The CDR3 is made up of 14 amino acids. The CDR3 region is CASRDGLSTDTQYF. CDR3 sequence (DNA): TGTGCCAGCAGGGACGGGCTGAGTACAGATACGCAGTATTTT.

The chain joins TRBV6-8 to TRBJ2-5; the D gene is possibly TRBD2 (6 bases). The germline V gene has CDR1 MNHGY and CDR2 SAAAGT. This CDR3 has 15 amino acids. Trimming cost V 6 bases and J 2 bases, with 16 bases left between them. CDR3 sequence reads: CASSPLAANQETQYF. Here the CDR3 DNA reads TGTGCCAGCAGCCCACTAGCCGCTAATCAAGAGACCCAGTACTTC.

This chain joins TRBV18 and TRBJ1-1, with a tentative D call TRBD1 (6 bases). Germline CDR1 is KGHSH and CDR2 is LQKENI. This CDR3 comprises 13 residues. Trimming cost V 1 base and J 7 bases, with 10 bases left between them. For the CDR3, the DNA is TGTGCCAGCTCACCACGATCAGGGGATGAAGCTTTCTTT. Its translation is CASSPRSGDEAFF.

The rearrangement links TRBV11-3 to TRBJ1-1, with a weak D call TRBD1 (5 bases). Germline V gene sequence: CDR1 SGHNT, CDR2 YENEEA. This CDR3 spans 16 amino acids. V was pared by 8 bases and J by 1 base, with 20 bases between. The CDR3 is CASDTDLGGRNTEAFF. The CDR3 DNA reads as TGTGCCAGCGACACAGACCTGGGGGGACGGAACACTGAAGCTTTCTTT.

Ten or more counts support this clone. CDR3 sequence reads: CASSSILGAGGSNNEQFF. The CDR3 DNA is TGTGCCAGCAGTTCCATTTTGGGAGCGGGGGGCAGTAACAATGAGCAGTTCTTC. This chain joins TRBV6-8 and TRBJ2-1; 9 bases map to TRBD2. Germline V lookup: CDR1 MNHGY, CDR2 SAAAGT. V lost 4 bases and J lost 5; bases outside the gene matches: 15. The CDR3 sequence is 18 residues long.

This clone was counted many times. V and J are TRBV11-3 and TRBJ1-1; TRBD1 matches at 7 bases. The CDR3 is 18 residues long. Germline trimming cut 3 bases from V and 0 bases from J; bases unmatched to any gene: 13. CDR1 is SGHNT and CDR2 is YENEEA in the germline V gene. This CDR3 is CASSLARAGGQMNTEAFF. CDR3 nucleotides: TGTGCCAGCAGCTTGGCCAGGGCAGGGGGACAGATGAACACTGAAGCTTTCTTT. Supplemented by reference TRBV11-3 and TRBJ1-1, the full variable domain reads EAGVVQSPRYKIIEKKQPVAFWCNPISGHNTLYWYLQNLGQGPELLIRYENEEAVDDSQLPKDRFSAERLKGVDSTLKIQPAELGDSAVYLCASSLARAGGQMNTEAFFGQGTRLTVV.

In this sample, this clone turned up a few times. The chain is built from TRBV1 and TRBJ2-1; whether TRBD2, the table's D call, matches the DNA was not checked. TRBV1 is tagged as a pseudogene. This CDR3 comprises 17 residues. The CDR3 region is CASSQDFGTSGRLEQFF. In DNA form, the CDR3 reads TGCGCCAGCAGCCAAGATTTCGGGACTAGCGGGAGACTGGAGCAGTTCTTC.

The CDR3 protein is CSVGQGHTDTQYF. The DNA of the CDR3 is TGCAGCGTGGGACAGGGACACACAGATACGCAGTATTTT. This sequence joins TRBV29-1 and TRBJ2-3, with 9 bases that match TRBD1. J gave up 2 bases and V 6 bases, and 3 bases lay outside the gene matches. CDR3 size: 13 residues. Germline loops: CDR1 SQVTM, CDR2 ANQGSEA.

The CDR3 region is CASSRGRANQPQHF. The CDR3 bases are TGTGCCAGCAGCCGGGGACGGGCGAATCAGCCCCAGCATTTT. The J gene is TRBJ1-5, the V gene TRBV16, with a tentative D call TRBD1 (5 bases). The length of the CDR3 is 14 residues. In germline, CDR1 is KGHSY, CDR2 FQNENV. V was shortened by 4 bases and J by 4 bases, with 11 bases between the two germline ends.

In its sample, this clone was seen many times. The CDR3 here is CASSPGQGGIEKLFF. CDR3 coding DNA: TGTGCCAGCAGCCCCGGACAGGGAGGGATTGAAAAACTGTTTTTT. The chain employs TRBV11-3 and TRBJ1-4; 8 positions agree with TRBD1. Unmatched junction bases numbered 9, after V lost 5 bases and J lost 7 bases. Germline V gene lookup returns CDR1 SGHNT and CDR2 YENEEA. The CDR3 totals 15 residues.

The CDR3 is CASSSGGKVYEQYF. CDR3 nucleotides: TGTGCCAGCAGCTCCGGAGGGAAGGTATACGAGCAGTACTTC. The V gene is TRBV11-3, the J gene TRBJ2-7, with D maybe TRBD2 (6 bases). This CDR3 is 14 amino acids long. V was pared by 4 bases and J by 4 bases, with 14 bases between. Germline values: CDR1 SGHNT, CDR2 YENEEA. Based on the CDR3 plus reference TRBV11-3 and TRBJ2-7, the full variable domain is EAGVVQSPRYKIIEKKQPVAFWCNPISGHNTLYWYLQNLGQGPELLIRYENEEAVDDSQLPKDRFSAERLKGVDSTLKIQPAELGDSAVYLCASSSGGKVYEQYFGPGTRLTVT.

This clone was counted between two and nine times. V is TRBV28 and J is TRBJ2-7; D is undetermined. Trimming stripped 5 bases from V and 0 bases from J, with 8 bases between. Germline CDR1 reads MDHEN; CDR2 reads SYDVKM. The CDR3 totals 13 residues. The CDR3 DNA is TGTGCCAGCAGTCGATCAGTCTCCTACGAGCAGTACTTC. Translating it yields CASSRSVSYEQYF.

This clone was counted a few times. The chain is built from TRBV11-3 and TRBJ2-5; TRBD2 aligns across 7 bases. This CDR3 is 15 amino acids long. Per the germline V gene, CDR1 is SGHNT and CDR2 is YENEEA. The V and J ends lost 2 bases and 2 bases, in that order; junction bases with no gene match: 5. Written as DNA, the CDR3 is TGTGCCAGCAGCTTAACGGCTAGCGGTCAAGAGACCCAGTACTTC. It yields the protein CASSLTASGQETQYF.

On this clone itself: An end of the junction does not agree with germline; a read error may underlie this. In nucleotides, the CDR3 is TGTGCCAGCAGCTTCGGACAGGGGTTTTCAACCCTCCACTTT. Amino acid sequence: CASSFGQGFSTLHF. The rearrangement uses TRBV9 and TRBJ1-6; 9 bases agree with TRBD1. CDR1 and CDR2 from the germline V gene are SGDLS and YYNGEE. The CDR3 spans 14 residues.

The V call is TRBV29-1, the J call TRBJ1-3; D may be TRBD1 (6 bases). Germline assignment: CDR1 SQVTM and CDR2 ANQGSEA. CDR3 length: 13 residues. Trimming left V 6 bases short and J 2 bases short, with 11 bases between. This CDR3 is CSVGGQPGNTIYF. CDR3 nucleotide sequence: TGCAGCGTGGGCGGACAGCCTGGAAACACCATATATTTT.

The chain is built from TRBV14 and TRBJ2-7, with 9 bases that match TRBD2. Germline CDR1 and CDR2: SGHDN and FVKESK. The CDR3 sequence is 14 residues long. Trimming at V came to 2 bases and at J to 7 bases, leaving 6 bases not matched to a gene. The chain's CDR3 is CASSQYYLAGEQYF. The CDR3 nucleotides are TGTGCCAGCAGCCAATACTATCTAGCGGGGGAGCAGTACTTC.

V gene TRBV9 combines with J gene TRBJ1-2; weak D call: TRBD1 (5 bases). Germline V gene lookup returns CDR1 SGDLS and CDR2 YYNGEE. This CDR3 has 15 residues. V was shortened by 3 bases and J by 0 bases, with 12 bases between the two germline ends. CDR3 sequence: CASSEGGTSNYGYTF. The CDR3 DNA is TGTGCCAGCAGCGAGGGAGGGACGTCTAACTATGGCTACACCTTC.

The chain uses TRBV7-2 and TRBJ2-1; D remains unclear. Per germline, CDR1 SGHTA and CDR2 FQGNSA. CDR3 length: 13 amino acids. Trimming took off 2 bases at V and 8 bases at J, with 10 bases between the two ends. CDR3 DNA sequence: TGTGCCAGCAGCTTAAGGTTCGCAGATGAGCAGTTCTTC. It yields the protein CASSLRFADEQFF.

The chain employs TRBV6-8 and TRBJ2-7; 14 bases are shared with TRBD2. After removal of 4 bases from V and 4 bases from J, the junction contained 3 bases not matched to a gene. The germline gives CDR1 MNHGY, CDR2 SAAAGT. CDR3 length: 15 residues. CDR3 loop: CASSSGTSGGYEQYF. The CDR3 DNA reads as TGTGCCAGCAGTTCCGGGACTAGCGGGGGATACGAGCAGTACTTC.

The V and J genes are TRBV14 and TRBJ2-7; no clear D. The CDR3 contains 13 residues. Germline V gene sequence: CDR1 SGHDN, CDR2 FVKESK. V lost 0 bases and J lost 5, with 8 bases in between. The CDR3 is CASSQEYKDEQYF. The CDR3 region has the DNA TGTGCCAGCAGCCAAGAGTACAAGGACGAGCAGTACTTC.

As DNA, the CDR3 is TGTGCCAGCAGTGACGCAAACCGGGGGCTCTACGAGCAGTACTTC. Residues: CASSDANRGLYEQYF. The chain has TRBV6-8 and TRBJ2-7; D is tentatively TRBD1 or TRBD2 (6 bases each). CDR3 length equals 15 residues. Trimming took off 5 bases at V and 3 bases at J, with 17 bases between the two ends. CDR1 is MNHGY, CDR2 SAAAGT, per germline.

The rearrangement uses TRBV28 and TRBJ2-5, with TRBD2 identical over 14 bases. This CDR3 has 15 residues. CDR1 and CDR2 (germline): MDHEN, SYDVKM. Trimming removed 4 bases from V and 5 bases from J; junction bases left unmatched: 3. In DNA form, the CDR3 reads TGTGCCAGCAGTTCCGGGACTAGCGGGAGTGAGACCCAGTACTTC. This codes for CASSSGTSGSETQYF. The variable domain in full, completed from reference TRBV28 and TRBJ2-5, reads DVKVTQSSRYLVKRTGEKVFLECVQDMDHENMFWYRQDPGLGLRLIYFSYDVKMKEKGDIPEGYSVSREKKERFSLILESASTNQTSMYLCASSSGTSGSETQYFGPGTRLLVL.

This clone was counted a single time. The germline gene is not matched at one end of the junction; a read error may be the cause. The chain recombines TRBV18 with TRBJ2-3, with a weak D call TRBD1 (6 bases). The CDR3 loop spans 15 amino acids. Per germline, CDR1 KGHSH and CDR2 LQKENI. The CDR3, as DNA: TGTGCCAGCTCTCCACAGGGACGAGGCACAGATACGCAGTATTTT. It translates to CASSPQGRGTDTQYF.

This clone was detected only a few times. The chain uses TRBV11-3 and TRBJ1-5, with D maybe TRBD1 (6 bases). This CDR3 spans 15 amino acids. CDR1 is SGHNT, CDR2 YENEEA, per germline. V was cut by 5 bases and J by 6 bases, with 17 bases left in between. CDR3 sequence reads: CASSLLRGGGQPQHF. CDR3 sequence (DNA): TGTGCCAGCAGCCTCTTAAGAGGGGGGGGTCAGCCCCAGCATTTT. Full variable domain (outside the CDR3, taken from reference TRBV11-3 and TRBJ1-5): EAGVVQSPRYKIIEKKQPVAFWCNPISGHNTLYWYLQNLGQGPELLIRYENEEAVDDSQLPKDRFSAERLKGVDSTLKIQPAELGDSAVYLCASSLLRGGGQPQHFGDGTRLSIL.

This clone was seen a few times. This chain joins TRBV6-8 and TRBJ2-7; possibly TRBD2 for D (6 bases). Trimming stripped 0 bases from V and 5 bases from J, with 17 bases between. The CDR3 is 16 amino acids. Germline assignment: CDR1 MNHGY and CDR2 SAAAGT. Written as DNA, the CDR3 is TGTGCCAGCAGTTACTCGGGAGGCCTCTATAGCCACGAGCAGTACTTC. It encodes CASSYSGGLYSHEQYF.

The chain has TRBV19 and TRBJ1-1; D uncertain. The germline V and J ends were trimmed by 5 bases and 7 bases, with 14 bases remaining between them. Per germline, CDR1 LNHDA and CDR2 SQIVND (reference sequence). The CDR3 has 13 amino acids. CDR3 in amino acids: CASSPTTAGEAFF. CDR3 sequence (DNA): TGTGCCAGTAGTCCAACGACTGCAGGTGAAGCTTTCTTT.

This clone was detected only a few times. The rearrangement joins TRBV19 to TRBJ1-1; D unclear. The CDR3 is 15 amino acids. Germline CDR1 reads LNHDA; CDR2 reads SQIVND (reference sequence). The ends were cut back, 0 bases at V and 1 base at J, with 9 bases in the middle. The CDR3 DNA reads as TGTGCCAGTAGTATAGAGGAGCGCGGGAACACTGAAGCTTTCTTT. Its protein is CASSIEERGNTEAFF.